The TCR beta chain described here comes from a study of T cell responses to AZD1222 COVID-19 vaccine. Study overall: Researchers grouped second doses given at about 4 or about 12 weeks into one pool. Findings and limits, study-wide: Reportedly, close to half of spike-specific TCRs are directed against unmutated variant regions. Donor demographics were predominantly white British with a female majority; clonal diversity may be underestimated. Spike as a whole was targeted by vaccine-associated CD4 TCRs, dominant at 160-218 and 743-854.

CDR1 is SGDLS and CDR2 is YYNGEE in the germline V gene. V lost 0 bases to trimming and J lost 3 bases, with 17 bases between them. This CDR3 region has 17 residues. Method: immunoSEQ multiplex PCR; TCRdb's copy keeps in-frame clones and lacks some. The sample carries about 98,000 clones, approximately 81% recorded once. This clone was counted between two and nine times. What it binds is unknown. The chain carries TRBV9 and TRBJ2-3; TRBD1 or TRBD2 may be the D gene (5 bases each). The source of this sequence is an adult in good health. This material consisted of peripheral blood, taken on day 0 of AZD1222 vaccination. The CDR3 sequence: CASSVASGPSETDTQYF. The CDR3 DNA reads TGTGCCAGCAGCGTAGCTTCGGGGCCCTCAGAAACAGATACGCAGTATTTT. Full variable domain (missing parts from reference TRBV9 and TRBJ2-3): DSGVTQTPKHLITATGQRVTLRCSPRSGDLSVYWYQQSLDQGLQFLIQYYNGEERAKGNILERFSAQQFPDLHSELNLSSLELGDSALYFCASSVASGPSETDTQYFGPGTRLTVL.